This TCR beta chain stems from a study of T cells in narcolepsy. Study observations and caveats: Healthy controls reportedly lacked the autoreactive clonotypes serially found in patients' blood. Same-patient CSF and blood CD4+ T cell clonotypes included HCRT-specific and TRIB2-specific autoreactive ones.

The V end was cut by 0 bases, the J end by 4 bases, with 16 bases between. The germline V gene encodes CDR1 SGHDT and CDR2 YYEEEE. CDR3 length: 16 residues. Sequencing was performed with immunoSEQ multiplex PCR; in TCRdb, only in-frame clones are kept and a portion is missing. The table includes roughly 13,000 clones, 85% to 90% detected once. Note on this clone: Its antigen remains unknown.

This sequence joins TRBV5-6 and TRBJ1-2; no clear D gene. The source is a human donor with narcolepsy. Specimen: CD45RA- memory CD4+ T cells from PBMCs. CDR3 in DNA: TGTGCCAGCAGCTTGGATTTCCGGGAAACCCCCTATGGCTACACCTTC. Translation gives CASSLDFRETPYGYTF.